The 4 T cell receptor beta chains below come from one sample, sequenced in a study of CD8 T cells in ankylosing spondylitis. TCRdb reprocessed the 5' RACE reads with MiXCR, giving one entry per CDR3 protein. The data show roughly 240,000 distinct CDR3 sequences, roughly 8.2% seen once. Sequenced material: blood, either unsorted or a sorted T cell fraction (not recorded which). The receptors were gathered from a female donor with ankylosing spondylitis or in good health (not recorded which).

In this sample, this clonotype turned up many times. This sequence joins TRBV20-1 and TRBJ2-7; D is unresolved. V was clipped by 3 bases and J by 2 bases, with 14 bases between them. Germline V gives CDR1 DFQATT, CDR2 SNEGSKA (reference sequence). The CDR3 is 14 residues long. The CDR3 DNA reads as TGCAGTGCTAGGGTCCCAACTAACGCCTACGAGCAGTACTTC. This translates into CSARVPTNAYEQYF.

The V and J genes are TRBV30 and TRBJ2-3; perhaps TRBD2 as D (6 bases). In germline, CDR1 is GTSNPN, CDR2 SVGIG (reference sequence). The CDR3 loop spans 12 amino acids. V lost 3 bases and J lost 4, with 8 bases in between. This chain's CDR3 is CAWREGPDTQYF. CDR3 coding DNA: TGTGCCTGGAGGGAGGGACCAGATACGCAGTATTTT.

At least ten counts were recorded for this clonotype. The chain has TRBV5-5 and TRBJ2-1, with D unresolved. CDR3 length equals 15 residues. Trimming shortened V by 7 bases and J by 0 bases, and 14 bases separated the two germline ends. In germline, CDR1 is SGHKS, CDR2 YYEKEE (reference sequence). The CDR3 spells CASLKTSSSYNEQFF. The CDR3 region has the DNA TGTGCCAGCCTCAAGACCTCTAGCTCCTACAATGAGCAGTTCTTC. Variable domain in full (rest from reference TRBV5-5 and TRBJ2-1): DAGVTQSPTHLIKTRGQQVTLRCSPISGHKSVSWYQQVLGQGPQFIFQYYEKEERGRGNFPDRFSARQFPNYSSELNVNALLLGDSALYLCASLKTSSSYNEQFFGPGTRLTVL.

This clonotype has ten or more counts. This chain links TRBV5-1 with TRBJ2-1; possible D gene TRBD2, 6 bases. Germline lookup yields CDR1 SGHRS and CDR2 YFSETQ. The CDR3 extends over 15 amino acids. The V end lost 6 bases, the J end lost 8 bases, and 21 bases lay between the germline ends. CDR3 in amino acids: CASTVGTLVRDEQFF. Here the CDR3 DNA reads TGCGCCAGCACCGTCGGGACTCTCGTGAGGGATGAGCAGTTCTTC.